This T cell receptor beta chain was documented in a study of identical twins. The CDR3 length is 15 residues. With 0 bases removed from V and 4 bases from J, the gap between germline ends came to 13 bases. CDR1 is SGHRS, CDR2 YFSETQ, per germline. TCRdb called the 5' RACE reads again in MiXCR, with one record for every CDR3 protein. The sample has around 480,000 distinct CDR3 sequences, approximately 14% seen once. This clonotype was counted at least ten times. The same data also went into a second study, on yellow fever vaccine responses in identical twins.

The specimen was CD4+ T cells sorted from blood. V and J are TRBV5-1 and TRBJ2-5; D is ambiguous. The sequence came from a young woman in good health. CDR3 protein: CASSLAGVVLETQYF. The DNA of the CDR3 is TGCGCCAGCAGCTTGGCCGGCGTAGTCTTAGAGACCCAGTACTTC.